Following are 26 T cell receptor beta chains from one sample sequenced in a study of T cell responses to AZD1222 COVID-19 vaccine. Sequencing was performed with immunoSEQ multiplex PCR; in TCRdb, only in-frame clones are kept and a portion is missing. Among about 120,000 clones listed, roughly 87% were seen once. Sequencing used peripheral blood, obtained on day 0 of MenACWY control vaccination. These receptors were taken from an adult in good health.

V is TRBV5-6 and J is TRBJ1-5; a possible D gene is TRBD1 (5 bases). The CDR3 totals 16 residues. With 4 bases removed from V and 8 bases from J, the gap between germline ends came to 22 bases. Germline V gene sequence: CDR1 SGHDT, CDR2 YYEEEE. CDR3 protein: CASSINGALAIEPQHF. The CDR3 DNA follows: TGTGCCAGCAGCATTAACGGGGCCCTTGCAATAGAGCCCCAGCATTTT. The complete variable domain, with remaining parts taken from reference TRBV5-6 and TRBJ1-5, reads DAGVTQSPTHLIKTRGQQVTLRCSPKSGHDTVSWYQQALGQGPQFIFQYYEEEERQRGNFPDRFSGHQFPNYSSELNVNALLLGDSALYLCASSINGALAIEPQHFGDGTRLSIL.

The V and J genes are TRBV5-1 and TRBJ2-1, with TRBD2 identical over 15 bases. Germline V gene lookup returns CDR1 SGHRS and CDR2 YFSETQ. The trim removed 2 bases at V and 7 bases at J, leaving 1 base unmatched. The length of the CDR3 is 15 residues. This CDR3 is CASSFGTSGRNEQFF. CDR3 DNA sequence: TGCGCCAGCAGCTTCGGGACTAGCGGGAGGAATGAGCAGTTCTTC.

The V and J genes are TRBV9 and TRBJ1-1; D unresolved. Germline V gives CDR1 SGDLS, CDR2 YYNGEE. The CDR3 contains 15 residues. The V end lost 0 bases, the J end lost 0 bases, and 9 bases lay between the germline ends. CDR3 nucleotide sequence: TGTGCCAGCAGCGTAGATGGGGTGGTGAACACTGAAGCTTTCTTT. It encodes CASSVDGVVNTEAFF.

This chain links TRBV9 with TRBJ2-7; D gene ambiguous. Trimming removed 3 bases at V and 7 bases at J, with 11 bases between. The CDR3 covers 12 residues. Germline CDR1 and CDR2: SGDLS and YYNGEE. The CDR3 nucleotides are TGTGCCAGCAGCGACAGTAGCCAAGAGCAGTACTTC. It yields the protein CASSDSSQEQYF. Full variable domain (rest looked up from reference TRBV9 and TRBJ2-7): DSGVTQTPKHLITATGQRVTLRCSPRSGDLSVYWYQQSLDQGLQFLIQYYNGEERAKGNILERFSAQQFPDLHSELNLSSLELGDSALYFCASSDSSQEQYFGPGTRLTVT.

The chain has TRBV25-1 and TRBJ2-2, with D tentatively TRBD1 (5 bases). The CDR3 extends over 15 amino acids. CDR1 MGHDK and CDR2 SYGVNS come from the germline V gene. Trimming stripped 2 bases from V and 1 base from J, with 8 bases between. Here the CDR3 DNA reads TGTGCCAGCAGTGAAGTAAGGGGGAACACCGGGGAGCTGTTTTTT. Amino acids: CASSEVRGNTGELFF.

The chain joins TRBV3-1 (or the pseudogene TRBV3-2) to TRBJ2-5; 7 bases agree with TRBD2. The V gene end was trimmed by 3 bases and the J gene end by 2 bases; junction bases not matched to a gene: 6. Germline CDR1 LGHDT, CDR2 YNNKEL (reference sequence). The CDR3 is made up of 15 amino acids. The DNA for the CDR3 is TGTGCCAGCAGCCACACGACTAGCAGGCAAGAGACCCAGTACTTC. As protein: CASSHTTSRQETQYF.

The chain combines TRBV28 with TRBJ1-3; 8 bases map to TRBD1. Germline assignment: CDR1 MDHEN and CDR2 SYDVKM. The V and J ends lost 7 bases and 10 bases, in that order; junction bases with no gene match: 12. This CDR3 spans 14 amino acids. The CDR3 region has the DNA TGTGCCAGCACGGGTCAGGGGGCGCTTAGTACCATATATTTT. It yields the protein CASTGQGALSTIYF.

The chain recombines TRBV6-6 with TRBJ2-7; 10 nucleotides agree with TRBD1. Unmatched junction bases numbered 12, after V lost 7 bases and J lost 3 bases. Germline assignment: CDR1 MNHNY and CDR2 SVGAGI (reference sequence). The CDR3 covers 16 residues. CDR3 sequence: CASTPSPGTGDYEQYF. The CDR3 DNA sequence: TGTGCCAGCACCCCCAGCCCCGGGACAGGGGACTACGAGCAGTACTTC.

The chain couples TRBV9 to TRBJ1-2; 11 nucleotides line up with TRBD1. From germline, CDR1 is SGDLS and CDR2 YYNGEE. The CDR3 sequence is 13 residues long. J lost 7 bases, V lost 4 bases, and 3 bases had no gene match. The CDR3 loop is CASSLGTGGGYTF. CDR3 coding DNA: TGTGCCAGCAGCTTAGGGACAGGGGGTGGCTACACCTTC.

The chain combines TRBV5-3 with TRBJ2-3, with TRBD2 matching 12 bases. TRBV5-3 carries the ORF label, with uncertain function. CDR3 length: 21 residues. The trim removed 1 base at V and 6 bases at J, leaving 21 bases unmatched. The CDR3 DNA sequence: TGTGCCAGAAGCTTGTGGGGTTTGACTAGCGGGGGACCAGCGGGGTCCGATACGCAGTATTTT. Translated: CARSLWGLTSGGPAGSDTQYF.

This clone appeared once. The chain has TRBV7-2 and TRBJ2-3; D call uncertain. CDR1 is SGHTA, CDR2 FQGNSA, per germline. The CDR3 has 13 residues. With 1 base removed from V and 2 bases from J, the gap between germline ends came to 4 bases. CDR3 protein: CASSLDSTDTQYF. CDR3 sequence (DNA): TGTGCCAGCAGCTTAGACTCCACAGATACGCAGTATTTT. Combining the CDR3 with reference TRBV7-2 and TRBJ2-3 gives the whole variable domain GAGVSQSPSNKVTEKGKDVELRCDPISGHTALYWYRQSLGQGLEFLIYFQGNSAPDKSGLPSDRFSAERTGGSVSTLTIQRTQQEDSAVYLCASSLDSTDTQYFGPGTRLTVL.

The gene calls are TRBV2 and TRBJ2-3, with 11 nucleotides matching TRBD2. Germline CDR1 reads SNHLY; CDR2 reads FYNNEI. The trim removed 0 bases at V and 2 bases at J, leaving 7 bases unmatched. The CDR3 covers 18 residues. CDR3 sequence (DNA): TGTGCCAGCAGTGAAGCCATCCCTAGCGGGAGGTACACAGATACGCAGTATTTT. Translating it yields CASSEAIPSGRYTDTQYF.

This clone was detected only once. V is TRBV7-9 and J is TRBJ2-3; 7 nucleotides align to TRBD1. The CDR3 is made up of 14 amino acids. Germline values: CDR1 SEHNR, CDR2 FQNEAQ (reference sequence). V shed 4 bases and J 10 bases; nucleotides not matched to a gene: 11. CDR3 nucleotide sequence: TGTGCCAGCAGCTCGGGGACAGACCCACGGGCGCAGTATTTT. Amino acid sequence: CASSSGTDPRAQYF.

The gene calls are TRBV11-2 and TRBJ2-7; the D gene is possibly TRBD2 (5 bases). CDR1 SGHAT and CDR2 FQNNGV come from the germline V gene. CDR3 size: 16 residues. V gave up 5 bases and J gave up 6 bases, with 23 bases separating them. The CDR3 is CASSPSLLGFFSEQYV. The DNA of the CDR3 is TGTGCCAGCAGCCCTAGCCTGCTCGGGTTCTTTAGCGAGCAGTACGTC.

This CDR3 reads CATSSGTVYNEQFF. The CDR3 nucleotides read TGTGCCACCAGTTCCGGGACGGTATACAATGAGCAGTTCTTC. V and J are TRBV24-1 and TRBJ2-1; tentatively, D is TRBD1 or TRBD2 (5 bases each). V lost 6 bases, J lost 4 bases, and 12 bases lay in between. Looked up from germline, CDR1 is KGHDR and CDR2 is SFDVKD. The CDR3 is 14 amino acids.

This sequence joins TRBV5-4 and TRBJ2-5; 9 nucleotides agree with TRBD1. The CDR3 spans 14 residues. Germline CDR1 and CDR2: SGHNT and YYREEE (reference sequence). J gave up 5 bases and V 4 bases, and 6 bases lay outside the gene matches. CDR3 bases: TGTGCCAGCAGCCCCGGGACAGGGAGTGAGACCCAGTACTTC. Translating gives CASSPGTGSETQYF.

This clone appeared once. A junction end diverges from the germline sequence, so it may reflect a read error. This chain connects TRBV12-3 or TRBV12-4 to TRBJ1-4; 7 bases line up with TRBD1. This CDR3 is 11 amino acids long. The CDR3 protein is CASSKDRVEGF. The CDR3 coding sequence is TGTGCCAGCAGTAAAGACAGGGTGGAAGGTTTT.

The chain has TRBV7-2 and TRBJ2-3, with 13 bases fitting TRBD2. Germline CDR1 reads SGHTA; CDR2 reads FQGNSA. The CDR3 is 18 amino acids. The V segment lost 2 bases and the J segment 4 bases; nucleotides outside the gene matches: 9. As DNA, the CDR3 is TGTGCCAGCAGCTTACCCGTTGGACTAGCGGGGGACCCAGATACGCAGTATTTT. Residues: CASSLPVGLAGDPDTQYF.

The CDR3 loop is CASSIQDRGDGYTF. CDR3 DNA: TGTGCCAGCAGTATACAGGACAGGGGTGATGGCTACACCTTC. This chain joins TRBV6-5 and TRBJ1-2; 9 bases fit TRBD1. The J segment lost 6 bases and the V segment lost 5 bases, leaving 7 bases of the junction unmatched. The length of the CDR3 is 14 residues. Germline-derived CDR1 and CDR2 are MNHEY and SVGAGI.

The CDR3 sequence is CASSLASPGQETQYF. CDR3 bases: TGTGCCAGCAGCTTAGCGTCCCCAGGCCAAGAGACCCAGTACTTC. The chain uses TRBV7-6 and TRBJ2-5, with D unclear. Germline CDR1 reads SGHVS; CDR2 reads FNYEAQ. Deletions cut 0 bases from V and 1 base from J, with 9 bases between. The CDR3 sequence is 15 residues long.

J is TRBJ2-1 and V is TRBV20-1; D is unresolved. V lost 6 bases and J 10 bases, leaving 13 bases between the germline ends. The germline V gene encodes CDR1 DFQATT and CDR2 SNEGSKA (reference sequence). The length of the CDR3 is 11 residues. This chain's CDR3 is CSAPPRGEQFF. CDR3 nucleotides: TGCAGTGCCCCCCCCCGTGGGGAGCAGTTCTTC.

This chain connects TRBV28 to TRBJ1-5; D possibly corresponds to TRBD1 (5 bases). Trimming cost V 6 bases and J 1 base, with 22 bases left between them. The CDR3 has 18 residues. Germline assignment: CDR1 MDHEN and CDR2 SYDVKM. CDR3 sequence (DNA): TGTGCCAGCAGAGTTCGTGTCAAGGGGCGGTGGAGCAATCAGCCCCAGCATTTT. This codes for CASRVRVKGRWSNQPQHF.

The V call is TRBV28, the J call TRBJ2-5; 11 positions agree with TRBD2. J gave up 5 bases and V 5 bases, and 10 bases lay outside the gene matches. The CDR3 has 16 residues. The germline CDR1 and CDR2 sequences are MDHEN and SYDVKM. In DNA, the CDR3 is TGTGCCAGCAGTCCGATAGCGGGAGGGGCTCTTGAGACCCAGTACTTC. This translates into CASSPIAGGALETQYF. Complete variable domain (other parts from reference TRBV28 and TRBJ2-5): DVKVTQSSRYLVKRTGEKVFLECVQDMDHENMFWYRQDPGLGLRLIYFSYDVKMKEKGDIPEGYSVSREKKERFSLILESASTNQTSMYLCASSPIAGGALETQYFGPGTRLLVL.

V gene TRBV4-2 combines with J gene TRBJ2-1, with TRBD2 as a possible D gene (7 bases). This CDR3 contains 18 residues. Germline V gives CDR1 LGHNA, CDR2 YNFKEQ. With 1 base removed from V and 0 bases from J, the gap between germline ends came to 16 bases. CDR3 nucleotides: TGTGCCAGCAGCCAAGTTTCCGGGGGGCGAGGCTCCTACAATGAGCAGTTCTTC. Residues: CASSQVSGGRGSYNEQFF.

V gene TRBV27 combines with J gene TRBJ2-3, with 7 bases fitting TRBD2. V lost 4 bases and J lost 1; bases outside the gene matches: 8. Germline V gene sequence: CDR1 MNHEY, CDR2 SMNVEV (reference sequence). The CDR3 sequence is 16 residues long. The CDR3 region has the DNA TGTGCCAGCAGTTCATGGACTAGTGGGGGCACAGATACGCAGTATTTT. Translation gives CASSSWTSGGTDTQYF.

The rearrangement uses TRBV29-1 and TRBJ1-1, with D perhaps matching TRBD1 (5 bases). Deletions cut 3 bases from V and 3 bases from J, with 11 bases between. There are 13 residues in the CDR3. In germline, CDR1 is SQVTM, CDR2 ANQGSEA. This CDR3 is CSVDGEGYTEAFF. DNA of the CDR3: TGCAGCGTTGACGGGGAGGGGTACACTGAAGCTTTCTTT.